The 18 T cell receptor beta chains in this list originate from one sample, sequenced in a study of blood T cell repertoires in COVID-19. The data were produced by immunoSEQ multiplex PCR, yet TCRdb's version contains in-frame clones alone and is incomplete. Among around 100,000 clones, about three quarters were seen once, and the ten largest hold about 6.5%. The sample consisted of peripheral blood. The receptors shown here come from a man older than 75 with acute or convalescent COVID-19.

V and J are TRBV19 and TRBJ2-3; TRBD1 is a possible D gene (5 bases). CDR3 length: 14 amino acids. Trimming removed 4 bases at V and 2 bases at J, with 10 bases between. The germline gives CDR1 LNHDA, CDR2 SQIVND (reference sequence). CDR3 sequence reads: CASSRGSITDTQYF. The CDR3 region has the DNA TGTGCCAGTAGTAGGGGCAGCATCACAGATACGCAGTATTTT.

This chain links TRBV7-9 with TRBJ2-3; 7 positions match TRBD2. The CDR3 is made up of 16 amino acids. From germline, CDR1 is SEHNR and CDR2 FQNEAQ (reference sequence). Losses at the gene ends were 1 base for V and 0 bases for J; bases not matched to a gene: 4. DNA for the CDR3: TGTGCCAGCAGCTTAGTGGGGGGGACTAGCACAGATACGCAGTATTTT. It translates to CASSLVGGTSTDTQYF.

In this sample, this clone turned up many times. CDR3 loop: CASSSDRGRPITEAFF. CDR3 in DNA: TGTGCCAGCAGCTCCGACAGGGGGCGGCCCATCACTGAAGCTTTCTTT. The chain carries TRBV7-8 and TRBJ1-1; 10 bases align to TRBD1. After removal of 4 bases from V and 4 bases from J, the junction contained 9 bases not matched to a gene. The CDR3 has 16 amino acids. The germline CDR1 and CDR2 sequences are SGHVS and FQNEAQ.

The chain has TRBV3-1 (or the pseudogene TRBV3-2) and TRBJ1-3; D perhaps matches TRBD1 (6 bases). Looked up from germline, CDR1 is LGHDT and CDR2 is YNNKEL (reference sequence). This CDR3 contains 16 residues. V was trimmed by 1 base and J by 0 bases, leaving 10 bases between them. Here the CDR3 reads CASSQGTAYSGNTIYF. In nucleotides, the CDR3 is TGTGCCAGCAGCCAAGGGACAGCGTACTCTGGAAACACCATATATTTT.

This chain joins TRBV27 and TRBJ2-1; D is unresolved. V was clipped by 3 bases and J by 5 bases, with 17 bases between them. Per the germline V gene, CDR1 is MNHEY and CDR2 is SMNVEV (reference sequence). The CDR3 contains 16 residues. CDR3 DNA sequence: TGTGCCAGCAGTTTTCAAGAGCCGCCGCGGCACAATGAGCAGTTCTTC. Its translation: CASSFQEPPRHNEQFF.

Here the CDR3 DNA reads TGTGCCAGCAGTAAAGGGAGAGAGACCCAGTACTTC. This sequence encodes CASSKGRETQYF. J is TRBJ2-5 and V is TRBV28; D possibly corresponds to TRBD2 (5 bases). CDR3 size: 12 residues. V was cut by 5 bases and J by 4 bases, with 8 bases left in between. Germline-derived CDR1 and CDR2 are MDHEN and SYDVKM.

The chain joins TRBV6-2 or TRBV6-3 to TRBJ1-5; D unclear. Germline CDR1 MNHEY, CDR2 SVGEGT. The CDR3 sequence is 12 residues long. V lost 5 bases and J lost 6, with 8 bases in between. CDR3 region: CASSTGIQPQHF. The DNA for the CDR3 is TGTGCCAGCAGTACCGGGATTCAGCCCCAGCATTTT.

The CDR3 loop reads CASSEGTGARTGELFF. Written as DNA, the CDR3 is TGTGCCAGCAGCGAAGGGACAGGGGCCCGCACCGGGGAGCTGTTTTTT. This chain joins TRBV7-2 and TRBJ2-2; 10 positions match TRBD1. CDR3 length equals 16 residues. The ends lost 5 bases at V and 4 bases at J; junction bases unmatched: 7. CDR1 is SGHTA, CDR2 FQGNSA, per germline. The entire variable domain, with the rest obtained from reference TRBV7-2 and TRBJ2-2, is as follows: GAGVSQSPSNKVTEKGKDVELRCDPISGHTALYWYRQSLGQGLEFLIYFQGNSAPDKSGLPSDRFSAERTGGSVSTLTIQRTQQEDSAVYLCASSEGTGARTGELFFGEGSRLTVL.

The rearrangement uses TRBV28 and TRBJ1-6, with D possibly matching TRBD1 (6 bases). Trimming left V 0 bases short and J 10 bases short, with 10 bases between. Germline V gene sequence: CDR1 MDHEN, CDR2 SYDVKM. The CDR3 contains 14 residues. DNA of the CDR3: TGTGCCAGCAGTTTATGGACAGGTGAATCACCCCTCCACTTT. Its translation: CASSLWTGESPLHF. Using reference TRBV28 and TRBJ1-6 for the parts outside the CDR3, the full variable domain is DVKVTQSSRYLVKRTGEKVFLECVQDMDHENMFWYRQDPGLGLRLIYFSYDVKMKEKGDIPEGYSVSREKKERFSLILESASTNQTSMYLCASSLWTGESPLHFGNGTRLTVT.

In DNA, the CDR3 is TGTGCCAGCTCACCGGGACAGGGCTCTGGAAACACCATATATTTT. This gives the protein CASSPGQGSGNTIYF. This chain links TRBV18 with TRBJ1-3; 9 bases are a match to TRBD1. CDR1 and CDR2 (germline): KGHSH, LQKENI. V was pared by 3 bases and J by 0 bases, with 0 bases of the junction left unmatched. This CDR3 spans 15 amino acids.

The chain carries TRBV19 and TRBJ2-7; tentative D call: TRBD1 (6 bases). V lost 3 bases, J lost 7 bases, and 13 bases lay in between. Looked up from germline, CDR1 is LNHDA and CDR2 is SQIVND (reference sequence). The length of the CDR3 is 13 residues. The CDR3 spells CASSIQQGEEQYF. The CDR3 coding sequence is TGTGCCAGTAGTATCCAACAGGGCGAGGAGCAGTACTTC.

The V gene is TRBV18, the J gene TRBJ2-1; TRBD1 matches at 8 bases. Looked up from germline, CDR1 is KGHSH and CDR2 is LQKENI. This CDR3 has 14 amino acids. Trimming at V came to 3 bases and at J to 9 bases, leaving 7 bases not matched to a gene. CDR3 sequence (DNA): TGTGCCAGCTCACCCGGGCCGGGGACAGGTGAGCAGTTCTTC. This translates into CASSPGPGTGEQFF.

V usage is TRBV20-1 and J usage is TRBJ1-2; perhaps TRBD1 as D (6 bases). This CDR3 has 12 amino acids. CDR1 is DFQATT, CDR2 SNEGSKA, per germline (reference sequence). Trimming left V 3 bases short and J 6 bases short, with 11 bases between. The CDR3 DNA sequence: TGCAGTGCTAGTGACAGGATCCATGGCTACACCTTC. Amino acids: CSASDRIHGYTF.

The rearrangement uses TRBV7-9 and TRBJ2-7; D is ambiguous. CDR3 length: 17 amino acids. V gave up 2 bases and J gave up 0 bases, with 17 bases separating them. The V gene's germline CDR1 is SEHNR and CDR2 FQNEAQ (reference sequence). The CDR3 spells CASSLTPKPRSSYEQYF. DNA of the CDR3: TGTGCCAGCAGCTTAACTCCGAAGCCAAGATCCTCCTACGAGCAGTACTTC. The whole variable domain, remainder taken from reference TRBV7-9 and TRBJ2-7, is DTGVSQNPRHKITKRGQNVTFRCDPISEHNRLYWYRQTLGQGPEFLTYFQNEAQLEKSRLLSDRFSAERPKGSFSTLEIQRTEQGDSAMYLCASSLTPKPRSSYEQYFGPGTRLTVT.

The V and J genes are TRBV29-1 and TRBJ1-1; perhaps TRBD1 as D (6 bases). This CDR3 has 13 amino acids. Germline assignment: CDR1 SQVTM and CDR2 ANQGSEA. CDR3 loop: CLTSRGQNTEAFF. Here the CDR3 DNA reads TGCCTCACGTCGCGGGGGCAAAACACTGAAGCTTTCTTT.

In its sample, this clone was seen once. V is TRBV5-1 and J is TRBJ1-6; 7 positions agree with TRBD1. After removal of 0 bases from V and 7 bases from J, the junction contained 16 bases not matched to a gene. Germline CDR1 reads SGHRS; CDR2 reads YFSETQ. CDR3 length equals 19 residues. The CDR3 DNA reads as TGCGCCAGCAGCTTGGTTCCCTCCTCGACAGGGAGTGGGAATTCACCCCTCCACTTT. It codes for CASSLVPSSTGSGNSPLHF. Supplemented by reference TRBV5-1 and TRBJ1-6, the full variable domain reads KAGVTQTPRYLIKTRGQQVTLSCSPISGHRSVSWYQQTPGQGLQFLFEYFSETQRNKGNFPGRFSGRQFSNSRSEMNVSTLELGDSALYLCASSLVPSSTGSGNSPLHFGNGTRLTVT.

The chain couples TRBV19 to TRBJ2-5; the match to TRBD2 covers 7 bases. The CDR3 contains 12 residues. Germline CDR1 reads LNHDA; CDR2 reads SQIVND (reference sequence). V was clipped by 5 bases and J by 9 bases; unmatched bases: 6. CDR3 sequence reads: CASSVGGSPQYF. CDR3 nucleotides: TGTGCCAGTAGTGTCGGGGGGAGCCCCCAGTACTTC. Drawing the rest from reference TRBV19 and TRBJ2-5, the complete variable domain is DGGITQSPKYLFRKEGQNVTLSCEQNLNHDAMYWYRQDPGQGLRLIYYSQIVNDFQKGDIAEGYSVSREKKESFPLTVTSAQKNPTAFYLCASSVGGSPQYFGPGTRLLVL.

The sample holds many counts of this clone. As DNA, the CDR3 is TGTGCCAGTAGTTTACAGGGGGAGCTTGTCTATGGCTACACCTTC. This translates into CASSLQGELVYGYTF. The chain couples TRBV19 to TRBJ1-2, with TRBD1 identical over 8 bases. CDR3 size: 15 residues. Looked up from germline, CDR1 is LNHDA and CDR2 is SQIVND (reference sequence). The V segment lost 5 bases and the J segment 4 bases; nucleotides outside the gene matches: 9.